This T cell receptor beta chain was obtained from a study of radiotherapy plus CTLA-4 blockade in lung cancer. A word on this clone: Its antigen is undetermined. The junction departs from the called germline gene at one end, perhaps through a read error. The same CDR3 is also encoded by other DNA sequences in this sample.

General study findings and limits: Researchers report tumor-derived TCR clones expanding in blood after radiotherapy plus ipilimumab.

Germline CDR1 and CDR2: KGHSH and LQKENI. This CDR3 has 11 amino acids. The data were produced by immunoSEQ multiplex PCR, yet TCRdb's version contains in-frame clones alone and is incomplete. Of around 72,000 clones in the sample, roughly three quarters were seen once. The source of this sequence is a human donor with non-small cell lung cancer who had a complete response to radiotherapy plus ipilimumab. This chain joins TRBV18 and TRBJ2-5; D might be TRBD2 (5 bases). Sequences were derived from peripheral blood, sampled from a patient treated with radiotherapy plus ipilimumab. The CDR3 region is CASSPGETQYF. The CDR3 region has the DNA TGCGCCAGCTCACCGGGGGAGACCCAGTACTTC. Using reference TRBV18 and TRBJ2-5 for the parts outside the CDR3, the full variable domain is NAGVMQNPRHLVRRRGQEARLRCSPMKGHSHVYWYRQLPEEGLKFMVYLQKENIIDESGMPKERFSAEFPKEGPSILRIQQVVRGDSAAYFCASSPGETQYFGPGTRLLVL.